The 14 T cell receptor beta chains reported below all come from one sample, sequenced in a study of blood T cells in healthy people across ages. Using a J-beta primer mix together with a sample-barcoded 5' primer, a second PCR was run for roughly 6 to 12 cycles. MiXCR, applied by TCRdb to the 5' RACE reads, yields one record per CDR3 protein. The profile covers 1 million to 1.2 million distinct CDR3 sequences, with roughly two fifths appearing a single time and about an eighth taken by the ten largest. Sequencing was done on a sample of blood. These receptors were collected from a man younger than 35 in good health.

The gene calls are TRBV10-3 and TRBJ1-1; D is perhaps TRBD1 (5 bases). V shed 8 bases and J shed 5 bases, with 18 bases lying between them. In germline, CDR1 is ENHRY, CDR2 SYGVKD. There are 14 residues in the CDR3. The CDR3 DNA reads as TGTGCCATCGGGTGGACGGAGGGGTGGACTGAAGCTTTCTTT. It yields the protein CAIGWTEGWTEAFF.

The chain combines TRBV4-3 with TRBJ1-2, with D hard to call. CDR1 and CDR2 from the germline V gene are LGHNA and YSLEER. V was trimmed by 0 bases and J by 8 bases, leaving 16 bases between them. The CDR3 is made up of 15 amino acids. Written as DNA, the CDR3 is TGCGCCAGCAGCCAAGATTGGGTTCCCCGTTGGGGCTACACCTTC. Protein sequence: CASSQDWVPRWGYTF.

The chain is built from TRBV4-3 and TRBJ1-2, with D possibly being TRBD1 (5 bases). Germline V CDR1 and CDR2: LGHNA, YSLEER. CDR3 length: 14 residues. V was trimmed by 1 base and J by 4 bases, leaving 10 bases between them. The CDR3 DNA follows: TGCGCCAGCAGCCAAGGAGGGGAGCCCTATGGCTACACCTTC. This codes for CASSQGGEPYGYTF.

This clonotype was found a few times. This chain joins TRBV24-1 and TRBJ2-2; 7 bases fit TRBD1. The CDR3 consists of 15 residues. Germline loops: CDR1 KGHDR, CDR2 SFDVKD. Losses at the gene ends were 3 bases for V and 3 bases for J; bases not matched to a gene: 3. Written as DNA, the CDR3 is TGTGCCACCAGTGATACCGGGACAGACACCGGGGAGCTGTTTTTT. This sequence encodes CATSDTGTDTGELFF.

This clonotype was seen a handful of times. V is TRBV12-3 or TRBV12-4 and J is TRBJ2-3, with no clear D. The CDR3 runs 12 residues. Trimming left V 6 bases short and J 6 bases short, with 10 bases between. The CDR3 here is CASRSDGDTQYF. The CDR3 DNA reads TGTGCCAGCAGATCGGACGGGGATACGCAGTATTTT.

This clonotype was recorded a few times. CDR3 in DNA: TGTGCCAGCAGCCAAACAGGGTTTCTCGGTACGCAGTATTTT. Its translation: CASSQTGFLGTQYF. The gene calls are TRBV6-2 or TRBV6-3 and TRBJ2-3, with D maybe TRBD1 (6 bases). CDR1 MNHEY and CDR2 SVGEGT come from the germline V gene. V was shortened by 6 bases and J by 8 bases, with 18 bases between the two germline ends. The CDR3 runs 14 residues.

The chain joins TRBV20-1 to TRBJ1-3, with D perhaps TRBD1 (6 bases). CDR1 and CDR2 from the germline V gene are DFQATT and SNEGSKA (reference sequence). The CDR3 covers 15 residues. Trimming took off 1 base at V and 2 bases at J, with 12 bases between the two ends. In nucleotides, the CDR3 is TGCAGTGCTAGAGGTCCACAGGGTCCTGGAAACACCATATATTTT. Translation: CSARGPQGPGNTIYF.

For this clonotype: A much larger clone sits a single nucleotide away, making a read error possible. V is TRBV20-1 and J is TRBJ2-1; weak D call: TRBD2 (5 bases). From germline, CDR1 is DFQATT and CDR2 SNEGSKA (reference sequence). The germline V and J ends were trimmed by 3 bases and 10 bases, with 19 bases remaining between them. The CDR3 runs to 14 residues. The CDR3 DNA reads TGCAGTGCTAGGAATCCGGGAATCGGCTACGAGCAGTTCTTC. Translated, it gives CSARNPGIGYEQFF.

Concerning this clonotype itself: This may be a read error, as it is one base from a much larger clone. The chain employs TRBV11-1 and TRBJ2-1, with D possibly being TRBD2 (5 bases). The better agreement between TRBJ2-7 and the DNA end casts doubt on the J call. Germline CDR1 is SGHAT and CDR2 is FQDESV (reference sequence). This CDR3 has 15 amino acids. The chain's CDR3 is CASSPAGYTYNEQYF. In nucleotides, the CDR3 is TGTGCCAGCAGTCCCGCGGGCTATACCTACAATGAGCAGTACTTC.

This chain links TRBV27 with TRBJ2-2; D uncertain. This CDR3 has 14 amino acids. Germline CDR1 and CDR2: MNHEY and SMNVEV (reference sequence). V was shortened by 3 bases and J by 4 bases, with 9 bases between the two germline ends. The CDR3 loop reads CASSLLRSTGELFF. CDR3 DNA: TGTGCCAGCAGTTTGCTCCGTAGCACCGGGGAGCTGTTTTTT.

This chain connects TRBV29-1 to TRBJ2-1; 10 bases are a match to TRBD1. Trimming cost V 5 bases and J 10 bases; bases outside gene matches: 11. The V gene's germline CDR1 is SQVTM and CDR2 ANQGSEA. The CDR3 has 14 amino acids. CDR3 region: CSVLRDRGVGEQFF. The CDR3 DNA reads as TGCAGCGTTTTACGGGACAGGGGAGTTGGGGAGCAGTTCTTC.

This clonotype was recorded a few times. The chain combines TRBV13 with TRBJ1-6; the D is unclear. Germline V gene sequence: CDR1 PRHDT, CDR2 FYEKMQ (reference sequence). The CDR3 has 12 residues. Trimming cost V 0 bases and J 10 bases, with 4 bases left between them. The CDR3 sequence is CASSLGRSPLHF. The CDR3, as DNA: TGTGCCAGCAGCTTAGGTAGATCACCCCTCCACTTT.

This clonotype was detected a few times. The chain carries TRBV20-1 and TRBJ1-1; D perhaps matches TRBD1 (5 bases). CDR1 is DFQATT and CDR2 is SNEGSKA in the germline V gene (reference sequence). With 8 bases removed from V and 0 bases from J, the gap between germline ends came to 13 bases. The CDR3 loop spans 13 amino acids. The CDR3 loop is CSSREGLNTEAFF. CDR3 DNA: TGCAGTTCCAGGGAGGGGCTGAACACTGAAGCTTTCTTT.

The V gene is TRBV5-1, the J gene TRBJ2-1; a possible D gene is TRBD1 (6 bases). This CDR3 comprises 15 residues. Germline V CDR1 and CDR2: SGHRS, YFSETQ. With 2 bases removed from V and 1 base from J, the gap between germline ends came to 10 bases. The DNA of the CDR3 is TGCGCCAGCAGCTTTCCCGACAGGTCCTACAATGAGCAGTTCTTC. This gives the protein CASSFPDRSYNEQFF. The complete variable domain, with remaining parts taken from reference TRBV5-1 and TRBJ2-1, reads KAGVTQTPRYLIKTRGQQVTLSCSPISGHRSVSWYQQTPGQGLQFLFEYFSETQRNKGNFPGRFSGRQFSNSRSEMNVSTLELGDSALYLCASSFPDRSYNEQFFGPGTRLTVL.